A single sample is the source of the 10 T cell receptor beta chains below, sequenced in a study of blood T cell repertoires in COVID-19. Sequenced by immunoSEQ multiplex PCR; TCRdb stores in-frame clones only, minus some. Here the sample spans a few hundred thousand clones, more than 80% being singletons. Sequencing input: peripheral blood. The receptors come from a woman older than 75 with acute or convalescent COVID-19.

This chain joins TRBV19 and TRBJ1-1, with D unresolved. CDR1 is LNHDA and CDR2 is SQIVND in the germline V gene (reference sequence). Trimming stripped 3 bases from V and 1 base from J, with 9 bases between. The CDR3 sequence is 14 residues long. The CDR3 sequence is CASSMREGNTEAFF. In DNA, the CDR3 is TGTGCCAGTAGTATGAGAGAGGGGAACACTGAAGCTTTCTTT.

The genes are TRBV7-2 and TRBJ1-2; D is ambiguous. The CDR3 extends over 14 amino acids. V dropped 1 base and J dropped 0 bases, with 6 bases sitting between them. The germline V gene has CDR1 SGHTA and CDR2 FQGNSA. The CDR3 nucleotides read TGTGCCAGCAGCTTAGGACACTCTAACTATGGCTACACCTTC. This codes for CASSLGHSNYGYTF.

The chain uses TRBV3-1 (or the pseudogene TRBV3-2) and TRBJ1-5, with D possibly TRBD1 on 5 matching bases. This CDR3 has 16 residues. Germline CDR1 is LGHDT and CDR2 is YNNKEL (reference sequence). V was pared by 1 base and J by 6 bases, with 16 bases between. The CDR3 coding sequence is TGTGCCAGCAGCCAAGCCCCTGGCAGGGAGGGTCAGCCCCAGCATTTT. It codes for CASSQAPGREGQPQHF.

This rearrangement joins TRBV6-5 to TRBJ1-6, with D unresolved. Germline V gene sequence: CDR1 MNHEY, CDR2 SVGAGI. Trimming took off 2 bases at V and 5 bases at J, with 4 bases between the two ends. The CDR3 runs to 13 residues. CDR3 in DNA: TGTGCCAGCAGTTACCAGGATAATTCACCCCTCCACTTT. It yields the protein CASSYQDNSPLHF.

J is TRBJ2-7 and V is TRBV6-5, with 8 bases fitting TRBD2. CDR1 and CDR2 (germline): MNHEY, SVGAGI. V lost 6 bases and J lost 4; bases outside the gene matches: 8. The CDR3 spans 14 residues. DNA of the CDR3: TGTGCCAGCAGCCCCCGGGGGGGAGCATACGAGCAGTACTTC. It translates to CASSPRGGAYEQYF.

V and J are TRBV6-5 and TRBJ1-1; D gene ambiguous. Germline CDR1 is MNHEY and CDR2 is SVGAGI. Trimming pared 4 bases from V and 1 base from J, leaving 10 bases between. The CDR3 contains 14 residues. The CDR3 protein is CASSSSAGNTEAFF. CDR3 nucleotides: TGTGCCAGCAGTTCCTCCGCGGGGAACACTGAAGCTTTCTTT.

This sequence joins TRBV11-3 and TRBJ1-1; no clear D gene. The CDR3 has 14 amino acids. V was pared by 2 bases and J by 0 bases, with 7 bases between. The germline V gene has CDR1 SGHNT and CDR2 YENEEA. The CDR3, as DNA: TGTGCCAGCAGCTTAAACAACATGAACACTGAAGCTTTCTTT. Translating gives CASSLNNMNTEAFF.

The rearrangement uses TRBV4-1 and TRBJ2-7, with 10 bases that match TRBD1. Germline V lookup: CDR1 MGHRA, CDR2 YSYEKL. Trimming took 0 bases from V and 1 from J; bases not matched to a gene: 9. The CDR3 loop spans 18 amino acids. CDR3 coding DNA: TGCGCCAGCAGCCAAGATTTCGCCGGGACAGGGGTTTCCTACGAGCAGTACTTC. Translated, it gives CASSQDFAGTGVSYEQYF.

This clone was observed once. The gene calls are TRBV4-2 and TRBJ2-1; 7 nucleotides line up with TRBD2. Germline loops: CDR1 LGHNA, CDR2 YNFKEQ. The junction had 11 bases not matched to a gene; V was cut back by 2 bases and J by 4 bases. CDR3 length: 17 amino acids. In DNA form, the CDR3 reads TGTGCCAGCAGCCAACCAGATTTTCGGGAGGCATACAATGAGCAGTTCTTC. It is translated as CASSQPDFREAYNEQFF.

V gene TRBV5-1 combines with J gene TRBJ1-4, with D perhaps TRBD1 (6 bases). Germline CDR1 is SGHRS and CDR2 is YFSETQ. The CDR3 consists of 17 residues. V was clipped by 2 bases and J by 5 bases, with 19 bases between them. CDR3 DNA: TGCGCCAGCAGCTTAGACCCGCCGGACAGATCCAATGAAAAACTGTTTTTT. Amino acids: CASSLDPPDRSNEKLFF.